This T cell receptor (beta chain) was recorded in a study of cytomegalovirus exposure and HLA in healthy donors (dated by TCRdb to the late 2010s). Looking at the study overall: An earlier analysis of approximately 590 of the donors reported approximately 300 Gb of sequence data and about 100 million unique TCR beta sequences from 150 million to 200 million T cells. Approximately 310 gigabases of sequencing data and 75 million to 85 million unique TCR sequences made up an early release that covered roughly 670 HLA-typed donors. Of the roughly 390 genotyped donors, over 65% fell in the genetic ancestry cluster associated with self-reported Caucasian donors. The study aimed to test whether cataloging public T cell receptors could reveal signatures of past pathogen exposure. The study profiled the T cell repertoires of 500 to 800 subjects by immunosequencing and related them to cytomegalovirus serostatus. In addition to the first cohort of 650 to 800 subjects, a separate validation cohort of 120 different subjects was used. To predict cytomegalovirus infection status, the study combined high-throughput TCR immunosequencing, statistical association of individual TCRs with disease status, and machine learning. A later analysis re-examined previously published TCR beta repertoires from more than 650 donors and added high-resolution HLA genotyping to investigate patterns of TCR occurrence. The later analysis used no new phenotypic data to find candidate immune exposures, relying instead on TCR beta sequences and their occurrence across donors. An earlier analysis of some 600 of the donors applied high-throughput TCR beta sequencing to assess whether each TCR beta V gene segment acted as functional or pseudogenic. Donor age, sex, ethnicity and CMV serostatus were compiled alongside the repertoire data. In a later genetic analysis, genome-wide SNP genotypes for about 55% of the roughly 670 donors were used, and that subset was treated as a discovery cohort. Every repertoire in the discovery cohort had been generated on one and the same sequencing platform. HLA typing covered class I and class II loci at four-digit resolution. Typing coverage differed by locus: A, B, C, DRB1 and DQB1 were typed in roughly 620-630 donors, DQA1 in around 500, DPA1 in nearly 610, and DPB1 in approximately 450. Several DR-DQ haplotypes were handled as single units for association and clustering, since linkage in the cohort was strong. Among some 400 genotyped donors of the cohort, an average of approximately 220,000 unique TCR beta nucleotide sequences was sequenced per donor, of which 15% to 20% were non-productive. The research as a whole found: In both the original and validation cohorts, the classifier was reported to diagnose cytomegalovirus status with high specificity and sensitivity. About 15 rarely observed V segments, including chromosome 9 orphons, were excluded from the earlier analysis of just under 600 of the donors because counts were too low. In a later analysis, the rate of TCR association differed among HLA loci, with DRB1 alleles having the most associated TCRs and HLA-C alleles having the fewest. Some IMGT-functional V segments, including TRBV6-2 and TRBV6-3, could not be told apart with the 87-base-pair reads, so those segments were excluded. Assigning TCR associations to individual alleles was difficult when HLA alleles, especially DR and DQ, strongly co-occurred. Across donors, most TCR sequences were observed very rarely, whereas some public TCRs were present in many individuals. Only TCR beta chains were sequenced in this cohort, and the absence of alpha or paired-chain data limited detectable features. A later analysis associated about 17,000 TCR beta sequences with specific HLA alleles at a false discovery rate of 0.05. Correlated functional status among segregating V segments might be attributable to linkage disequilibrium, but an unknown experimental factor could not be ruled out. HLA typing was unavailable for some donors at each locus, so association tests used only the typed subset. Most CMV-associated TCR beta chains appeared to be HLA-restricted in a later analysis, and the HLA associations seemed to be driven largely by CMV exposure. A further reported finding was that TCR beta sequences accurately predicted the HLA-A and HLA-B alleles for most subjects in the first cohort. CMV serostatus was the only immune exposure information available for the cohort. In a later analysis, HLA-associated TCR beta chains showed more clonal expansion and lower generation probabilities than non-associated chains that were equally common. In a later analysis, several top co-occurrence clusters were reported to appear linked to parvovirus B19, influenza, CMV and Epstein-Barr virus. In a later genetic analysis, fewer N-insertions in productive TCRs were reported among donors in an Asian-associated ancestry cluster than the approximately 670-donor mean. A later genetic analysis associated a missense DCLRE1C variant with V-gene and J-gene trimming of TCR beta chains, and an independent cohort replicated the association. In vitro tests confirmed that a few of the cytomegalovirus-associated TCR beta chains recognize cytomegalovirus antigens. The authors suggested that the approach could potentially be generalized to other disease states and immunological phenotypes. A group of highly shared sequence variants was considered likely to be a technical artifact of the sequencing pipeline. Presence/absence analyses assumed roughly uniform sequencing depth across donors, an assumption that may not hold. Broadly in line with IMGT annotations, most TCR beta V segments showed up in productive rearrangements about 87% or about 30% of the time in an earlier analysis of around 600 of the donors. A total of about 150 TCR beta chains were listed by the study as associated with cytomegalovirus.

Libraries were prepared through the immunoSEQ multiplex PCR assay. For the multiplex PCR, a mixture combining 60 forward primers for TCR Vbeta segments and 13 reverse primers for TCR Jbeta segments was used. A multiplex PCR assay on genomic DNA amplified the CDR3 region of rearranged TCR beta genes. The amplified TCR beta libraries were sequenced on the Illumina HiSeq System as 87-base-pair reads. The paper's processing steps were these. In a later analysis, 77 million or so unique TCR beta chains were counted across the approximately 620 repertoires, and approximately 11 million of these chains were shared by at least two donors. To remove PCR and sequencing errors, raw reads were error-corrected and collapsed into unique sequences using a nearest-neighbor algorithm that merged closely related sequences. Alignment of CDR3 sequences to IMGT reference sequences was used to assign V, D and J gene segments. Each retained sequence needed at least a six-nucleotide match to both a V gene segment and a J gene segment. A rearrangement counted as productive if the CDR3 had no stop codons and remained in frame with V and J, and every other rearrangement counted as non-productive. Following IMGT convention, CDR3 was defined as the stretch from the second conserved V-encoded cysteine to the conserved J-encoded phenylalanine. In an earlier analysis of approximately 590 of the donors, sequences lacking an unambiguous match to a single V gene segment were excluded. An earlier analysis of 587 of the donors classified V segments as functional when productive rearrangements were above 56.7% and as segregating when the standard deviation between donors was above 5%. To diagnose cytomegalovirus status from the catalog of TCR beta chain sequences, a statistical classification framework was built. In a later analysis, V and J genes were assigned by comparing TCR nucleotide sequences against IMGT/GENE-DB human TR gene sequences. The TCRdist pipeline was used in a later analysis to assign CDR3 sequences and most-parsimonious VDJ recombination scenarios. A later analysis defined each TCR beta chain by its CDR3 amino acid sequence plus V-gene family, and excluded reads lacking a unique V-gene family. In a later analysis, 500 to 700 highly shared, low-generation-probability nucleotide sequences were removed to address suspected cross-contamination and a sequencing artifact. In a later analysis, a clonal expansion index was calculated for each public chain from normalized within-repertoire ranks of inferred template counts. A later analysis computed generation probabilities with a VDJ recombination model fitted to out-of-frame rearrangements, and checked the results against IGoR. A later analysis scored TCR-TCR, TCR-HLA and TCR-CMV co-occurrence with hypergeometric tests, applying a repertoire-size bias correction to TCR pairs. To estimate false discovery rates, a later analysis permuted the HLA or CMV assignments 20 times. In a later analysis, co-occurring TCRs were grouped using DBSCAN, and TCRdist sequence similarity was added for clustering within HLA-allele-positive subsets. Repertoires with fewer than 30,000 or more than 120,000 public chains were left out of co-occurrence clustering, as were a handful of repertoires with anomalous nucleotide sharing. The table comes from immuneACCESS by way of TCRdb, which keeps in-frame sequences with V and J called. Part of the clones is missing from these tables; in studies checked, under half for an unresolved V gene and the rest for unknown reasons. V and J calls plus clone size are reproduced from that table; the DNA served to infer D and trimming. This sample comprises 110,000 or so clones, about 64% of them detected only once. Of the sample, 7.5% to 9% falls within the top ten clones.

Note on this clone: Its antigen is not yet known. Nothing much larger sits one base from this clone, and base qualities are not available.

The cohort comprised fewer than 750 healthy bone marrow donors. Cohort members were all nominally healthy when sampled, although unrecorded immune exposures were likely present. The donor was CMV seropositive and belonged to the group of more than 250 seropositive cohort members. Every donor gave a peripheral blood sample, and the peripheral blood mononuclear cells from that sample were used for TCR beta sequencing. Genomic DNA was extracted from the blood cell samples with the Qiagen DNeasy Blood Extraction Kit. Per the germline V gene (reference sequence), LNHDA is the CDR1 and SQIVND is the CDR2. Taken from cysteine to phenylalanine, the CDR3 has 13 residues. This entry keeps only the CDR3 DNA: 39 bases, framed from base 1. The junction carries 7 bases between V and J, which are trimmed by 4 bases and 4 bases respectively.

The receptor chain draws on TRBV19 and TRBJ1-4; the D gene cannot be named for sure. Material for sequencing was PBMCs. The sequence was obtained from a man younger than 35 in good health and CMV-seropositive. The DNA sequence is TGTGCCAGTAGTACCGGTTTTAATGAAAAACTGTTTTTT. It specifies CASSTGFNEKLFF.